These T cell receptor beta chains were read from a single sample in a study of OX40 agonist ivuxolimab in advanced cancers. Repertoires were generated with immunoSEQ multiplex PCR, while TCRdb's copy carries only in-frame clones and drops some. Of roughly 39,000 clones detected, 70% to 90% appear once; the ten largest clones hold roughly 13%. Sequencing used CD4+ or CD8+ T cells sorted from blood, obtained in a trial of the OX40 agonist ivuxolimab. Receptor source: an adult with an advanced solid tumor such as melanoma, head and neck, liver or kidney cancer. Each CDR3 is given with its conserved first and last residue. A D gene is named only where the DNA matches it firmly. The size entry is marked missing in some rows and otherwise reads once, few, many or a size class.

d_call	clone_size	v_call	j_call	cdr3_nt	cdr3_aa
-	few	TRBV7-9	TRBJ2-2	TGTGCCAGCAGCGCCGTGGCGGGACCAGGACACACCGGGGAGCTGTTTTTT	CASSAVAGPGHTGELFF
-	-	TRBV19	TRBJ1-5	TGTGCCAGTAGTATAGACAGGTATCAGCCCCAGCATTTT	CASSIDRYQPQHF
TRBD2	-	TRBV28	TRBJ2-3	TGTGCCAGCAGTTCCCGGACTAGCGGGAGGGCGGCAGATACGCAGTATTTT	CASSSRTSGRAADTQYF
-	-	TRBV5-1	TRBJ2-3	TGCGCCAGCAGTCGGGACGGGGATACGCAGTATTTT	CASSRDGDTQYF
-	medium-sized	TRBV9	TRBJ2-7	TGTGCCAGCAGCGTATCTGAGGTAAACTACGAGCAGTACTTC	CASSVSEVNYEQYF
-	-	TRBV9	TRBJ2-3	TGTGCCAGCACTGGAGGCACAGATACGCAGTATTTT	CASTGGTDTQYF
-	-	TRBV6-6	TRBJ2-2	TGTGCCAGCAGTCCCGGTCCTTCCCCCACCGGGGAGCTGTTTTTT	CASSPGPSPTGELFF
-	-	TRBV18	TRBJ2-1	TGTGCCAGCTCACCATACGGTGCTTCCGATGAGCAGTTCTTC	CASSPYGASDEQFF
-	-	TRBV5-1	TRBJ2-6	TGCGCCAGCGGGGGGTCACCGGGCGGATCTGGGGCCAACGTCCTGACTTTC	CASGGSPGGSGANVLTF
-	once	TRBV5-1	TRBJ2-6	TGCGCCAGCAGCTTGTGGCAGCTCTCTGGGGCCAACGTCCTGACTTTC	CASSLWQLSGANVLTF
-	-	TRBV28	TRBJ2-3	TGTGCCAGCACCCAGGAGGGGGAGCATCGCACAGATACGCAGTATTTT	CASTQEGEHRTDTQYF
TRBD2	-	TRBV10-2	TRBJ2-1	TGCGCCAGCAGGTTAGCGGGAGGGCCGGGTGAGCAGTTCTTC	CASRLAGGPGEQFF
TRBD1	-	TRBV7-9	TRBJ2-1	TGTGCCAGCAGCAATGCCGGGACAGGGAATGAGCAGTTCTTC	CASSNAGTGNEQFF
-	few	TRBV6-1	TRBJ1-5	TGTGCCAGCGGGCGGGGGAGCAATCAGCCCCAGCATTTT	CASGRGSNQPQHF
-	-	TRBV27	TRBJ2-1	TGTGCCAGCAGATACAGGGGGGGCTCCTACAATGAGCAGTTCTTC	CASRYRGGSYNEQFF